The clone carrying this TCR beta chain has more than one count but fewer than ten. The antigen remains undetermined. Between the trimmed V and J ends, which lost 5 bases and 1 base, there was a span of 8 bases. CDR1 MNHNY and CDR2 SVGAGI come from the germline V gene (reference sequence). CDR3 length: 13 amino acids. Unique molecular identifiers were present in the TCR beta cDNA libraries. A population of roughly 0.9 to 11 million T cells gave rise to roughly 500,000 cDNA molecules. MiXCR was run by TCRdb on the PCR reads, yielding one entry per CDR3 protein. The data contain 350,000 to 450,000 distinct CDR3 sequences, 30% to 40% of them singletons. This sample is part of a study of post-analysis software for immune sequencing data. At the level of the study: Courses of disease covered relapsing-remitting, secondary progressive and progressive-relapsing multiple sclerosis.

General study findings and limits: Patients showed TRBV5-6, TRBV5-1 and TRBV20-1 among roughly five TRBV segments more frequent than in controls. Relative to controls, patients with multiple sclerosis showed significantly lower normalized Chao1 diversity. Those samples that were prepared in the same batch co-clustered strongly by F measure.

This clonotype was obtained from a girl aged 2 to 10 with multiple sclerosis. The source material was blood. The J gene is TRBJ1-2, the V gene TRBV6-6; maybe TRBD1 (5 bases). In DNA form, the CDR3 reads TGTGCCAGCAGTCTGGACATTAACTATGGCTACACCTTC. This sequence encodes CASSLDINYGYTF.